This T cell receptor (beta chain) stems from a study of vaccination and CD4 T cells after COVID-19. In the study overall: Once diagnosed, patients had post-COVID samples drawn a median approximately 100 days later (range 35 to 161). The stimulating agents, overlapping spike peptides, came from SARS-CoV-2, HCoV-NL63, HCoV-OC43 and HCoV-229E. Notes on the study in general: Apart from involving relatively few convalescent patients, the work omitted early post-infection timepoints.

Regarding treatment: roughly 10-day PBMC culture with coronavirus spike peptide pools or control peptides (ViraFEST assay). Wells contained some 1.9 million PBMCs each, and these were cultured with around 10 IU/ml IL-2 and roughly 9.6 ug/ml peptide pools. Oncomine TCR Beta short-read sequencing was applied to DNA from cultured CD4+ T cells. TCRdb redid the calling of the PCR reads with MiXCR, one entry per CDR3 protein. Among under 20,000 distinct CDR3 sequences listed, around three fifths were seen once. This CDR3 spans 16 amino acids. After removal of 4 bases from V and 4 bases from J, the junction contained 9 bases not matched to a gene. Per germline, CDR1 LGHNA and CDR2 YNFKEQ. In this sample, this clonotype turned up a few times. Its target is not known.

Sequenced material: CD4+ T cells from blood, cultured in vitro. The receptor was derived from a human donor who had recovered from COVID-19. This chain links TRBV4-2 with TRBJ1-2; TRBD1 matches 10 bases. CDR3 residues: CASSRGQGRGGYGYTF. The DNA for the CDR3 is TGTGCCAGCAGCCGGGGACAGGGGAGAGGTGGCTATGGCTACACCTTC.